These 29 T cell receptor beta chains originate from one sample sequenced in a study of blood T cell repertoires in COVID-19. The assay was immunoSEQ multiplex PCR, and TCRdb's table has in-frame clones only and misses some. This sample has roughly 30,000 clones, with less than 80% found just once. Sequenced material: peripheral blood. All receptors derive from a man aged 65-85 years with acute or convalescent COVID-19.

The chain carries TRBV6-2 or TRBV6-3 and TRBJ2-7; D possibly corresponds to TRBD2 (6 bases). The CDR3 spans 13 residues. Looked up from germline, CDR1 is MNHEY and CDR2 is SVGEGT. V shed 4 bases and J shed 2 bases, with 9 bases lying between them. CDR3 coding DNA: TGTGCCAGCAGTTTGGGGGGAACCTACGAGCAGTACTTC. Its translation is CASSLGGTYEQYF.

The CDR3 is CVNRQRELGNQPQHF. CDR3 in DNA: TGTGTCAACCGGCAAAGGGAGCTTGGCAATCAGCCCCAGCATTTT. The rearrangement joins TRBV7-5 to TRBJ1-5. TRBV7-5 corresponds to a pseudogene. The CDR3 runs to 15 residues.

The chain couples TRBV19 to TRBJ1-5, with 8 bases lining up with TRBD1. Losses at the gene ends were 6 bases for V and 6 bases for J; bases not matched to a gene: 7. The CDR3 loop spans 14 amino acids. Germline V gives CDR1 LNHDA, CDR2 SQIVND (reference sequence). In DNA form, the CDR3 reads TGTGCCAGTAGGGGAGGACAGGGACCTCAGCCCCAGCATTTT. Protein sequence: CASRGGQGPQPQHF.

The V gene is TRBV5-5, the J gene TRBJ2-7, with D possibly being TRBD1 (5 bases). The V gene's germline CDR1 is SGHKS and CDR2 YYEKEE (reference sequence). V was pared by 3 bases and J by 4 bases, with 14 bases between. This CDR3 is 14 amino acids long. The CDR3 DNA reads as TGTGCCAGCAGCTCCCCCCGCCAGGGTTACGAGCAGTACTTC. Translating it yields CASSSPRQGYEQYF.

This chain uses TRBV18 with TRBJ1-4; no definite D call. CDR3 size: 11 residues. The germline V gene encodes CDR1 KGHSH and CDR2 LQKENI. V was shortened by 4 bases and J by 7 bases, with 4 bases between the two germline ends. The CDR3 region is CASSRGEKLFF. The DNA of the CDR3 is TGTGCCAGCTCACGCGGTGAAAAACTGTTTTTT. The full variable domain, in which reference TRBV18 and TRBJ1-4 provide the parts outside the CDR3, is NAGVMQNPRHLVRRRGQEARLRCSPMKGHSHVYWYRQLPEEGLKFMVYLQKENIIDESGMPKERFSAEFPKEGPSILRIQQVVRGDSAAYFCASSRGEKLFFGSGTQLSVL.

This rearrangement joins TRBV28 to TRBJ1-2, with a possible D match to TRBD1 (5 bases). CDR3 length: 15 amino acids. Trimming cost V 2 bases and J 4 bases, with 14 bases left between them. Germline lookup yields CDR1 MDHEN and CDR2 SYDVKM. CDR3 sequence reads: CASSLGVRASYGYTF. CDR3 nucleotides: TGTGCCAGCAGTTTAGGTGTCAGGGCCTCCTATGGCTACACCTTC.

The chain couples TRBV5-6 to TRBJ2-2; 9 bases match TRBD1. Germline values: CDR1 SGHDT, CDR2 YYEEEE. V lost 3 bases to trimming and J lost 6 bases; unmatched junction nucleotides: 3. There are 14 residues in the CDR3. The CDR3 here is CASSYRTGAGELFF. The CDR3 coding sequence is TGTGCCAGCAGCTACCGGACAGGGGCCGGGGAGCTGTTTTTT.

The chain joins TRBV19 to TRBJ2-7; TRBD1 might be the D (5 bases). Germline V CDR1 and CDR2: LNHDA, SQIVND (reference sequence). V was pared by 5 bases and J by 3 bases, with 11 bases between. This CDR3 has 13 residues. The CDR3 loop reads CASSEAGYYEQYF. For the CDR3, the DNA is TGTGCCAGTAGTGAGGCAGGGTACTACGAGCAGTACTTC.

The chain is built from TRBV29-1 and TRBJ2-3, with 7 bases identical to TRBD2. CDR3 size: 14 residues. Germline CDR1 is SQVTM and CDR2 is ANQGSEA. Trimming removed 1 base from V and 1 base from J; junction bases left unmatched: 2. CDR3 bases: TGCAGCGTTGAAGGGCTAGCGGGCACAGATACGCAGTATTTT. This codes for CSVEGLAGTDTQYF.

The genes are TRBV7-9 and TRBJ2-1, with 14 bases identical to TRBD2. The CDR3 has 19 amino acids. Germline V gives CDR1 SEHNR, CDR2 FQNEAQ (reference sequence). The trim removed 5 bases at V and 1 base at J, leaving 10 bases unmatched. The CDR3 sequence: CASSPYAGTSGRSYNEQFF. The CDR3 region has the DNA TGTGCCAGCAGCCCCTATGCGGGGACTAGCGGGAGATCCTACAATGAGCAGTTCTTC.

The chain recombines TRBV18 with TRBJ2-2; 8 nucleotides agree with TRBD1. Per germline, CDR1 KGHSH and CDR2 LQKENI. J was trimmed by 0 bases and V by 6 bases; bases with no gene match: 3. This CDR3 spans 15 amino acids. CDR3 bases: TGTGCCAGCTCCCAGGGACAGGCGAACACCGGGGAGCTGTTTTTT. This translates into CASSQGQANTGELFF.

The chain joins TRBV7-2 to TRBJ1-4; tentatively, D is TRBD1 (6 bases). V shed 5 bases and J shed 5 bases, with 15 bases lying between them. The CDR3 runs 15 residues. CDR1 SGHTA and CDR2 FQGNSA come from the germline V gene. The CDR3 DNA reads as TGTGCCAGCAGCGAATGGACAGCCGTCAATGAAAAACTGTTTTTT. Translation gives CASSEWTAVNEKLFF.

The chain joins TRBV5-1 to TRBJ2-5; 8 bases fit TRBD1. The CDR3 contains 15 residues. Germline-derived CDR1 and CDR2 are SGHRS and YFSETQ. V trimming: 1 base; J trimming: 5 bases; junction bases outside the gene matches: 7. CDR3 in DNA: TGCGCCAGCAGCTTGACAGGGGGTAGCTCGGAGACCCAGTACTTC. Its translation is CASSLTGGSSETQYF.

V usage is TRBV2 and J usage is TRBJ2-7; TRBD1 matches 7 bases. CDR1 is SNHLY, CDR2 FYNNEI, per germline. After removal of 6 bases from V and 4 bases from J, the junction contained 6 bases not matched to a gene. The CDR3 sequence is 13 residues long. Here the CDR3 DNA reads TGTGCCAGCAGGCAGACAGGGTGGTACGAGCAGTACTTC. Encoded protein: CASRQTGWYEQYF.

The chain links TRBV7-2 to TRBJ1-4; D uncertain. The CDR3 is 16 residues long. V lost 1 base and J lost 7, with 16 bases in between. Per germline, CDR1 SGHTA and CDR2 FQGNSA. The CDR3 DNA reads TGTGCCAGCAGCTTAGGGATGGGCCTGGTGGGTGAAAAACTGTTTTTT. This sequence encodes CASSLGMGLVGEKLFF.

The CDR3 loop reads CASSGTGVGYTF. The CDR3 DNA follows: TGTGCCAGCAGTGGGACAGGGGTTGGCTACACCTTC. The chain links TRBV6-2 or TRBV6-3 to TRBJ1-2; 10 positions agree with TRBD1. Germline assignment: CDR1 MNHEY and CDR2 SVGEGT. The CDR3 loop spans 12 amino acids. Trimming removed 5 bases from V and 7 bases from J; junction bases left unmatched: 1.

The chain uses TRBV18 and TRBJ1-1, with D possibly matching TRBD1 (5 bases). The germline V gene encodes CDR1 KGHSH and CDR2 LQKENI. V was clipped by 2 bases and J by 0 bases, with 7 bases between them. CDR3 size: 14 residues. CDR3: CASSPRQLNTEAFF. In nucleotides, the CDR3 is TGTGCCAGCTCACCAAGACAGTTGAACACTGAAGCTTTCTTT.

The CDR3 nucleotides are TGTGCCAGCAGCTTAGGCCTAGCGGCTTTCCAAGAGACCCAGTACTTC. It specifies CASSLGLAAFQETQYF. The genes are TRBV7-3 and TRBJ2-5; TRBD2 matches at 7 bases. V was pared by 2 bases and J by 1 base, with 7 bases of the junction left unmatched. Germline V gene sequence: CDR1 SGHTA, CDR2 FQGTGA. This CDR3 region has 16 residues.

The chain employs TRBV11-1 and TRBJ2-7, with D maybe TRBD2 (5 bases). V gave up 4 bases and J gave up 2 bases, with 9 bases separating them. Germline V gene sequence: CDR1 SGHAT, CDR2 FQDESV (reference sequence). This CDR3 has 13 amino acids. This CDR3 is CASSSGLPYEQYF. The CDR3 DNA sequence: TGTGCCAGCAGCTCAGGACTTCCCTACGAGCAGTACTTC. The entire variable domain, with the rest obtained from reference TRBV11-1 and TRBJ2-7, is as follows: EAEVAQSPRYKITEKSQAVAFWCDPISGHATLYWYRQILGQGPELLVQFQDESVVDDSQLPKDRFSAERLKGVDSTLKIQPAELGDSAMYLCASSSGLPYEQYFGPGTRLTVT.

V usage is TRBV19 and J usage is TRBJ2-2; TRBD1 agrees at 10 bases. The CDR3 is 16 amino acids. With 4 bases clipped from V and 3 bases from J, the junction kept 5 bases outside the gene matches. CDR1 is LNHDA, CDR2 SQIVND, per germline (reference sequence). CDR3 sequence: CASSTMDRGYTGELFF. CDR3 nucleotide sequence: TGTGCCAGTAGTACGATGGACAGGGGGTACACCGGGGAGCTGTTTTTT. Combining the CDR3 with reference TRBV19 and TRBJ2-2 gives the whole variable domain DGGITQSPKYLFRKEGQNVTLSCEQNLNHDAMYWYRQDPGQGLRLIYYSQIVNDFQKGDIAEGYSVSREKKESFPLTVTSAQKNPTAFYLCASSTMDRGYTGELFFGEGSRLTVL.

The CDR3 region is CASSEGNRQGGETQYF. In nucleotides, the CDR3 is TGTGCCAGCAGCGAGGGGAACCGGCAGGGAGGTGAGACCCAGTACTTC. V gene TRBV9 combines with J gene TRBJ2-5, with a weak D call TRBD2 (6 bases). V was pared by 3 bases and J by 5 bases, with 20 bases between. The CDR3 is 16 residues long. Per the germline V gene, CDR1 is SGDLS and CDR2 is YYNGEE.

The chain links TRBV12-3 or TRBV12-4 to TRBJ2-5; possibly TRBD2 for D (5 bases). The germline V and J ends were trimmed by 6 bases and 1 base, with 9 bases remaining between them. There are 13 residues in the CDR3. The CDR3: CASRRGSQETQYF. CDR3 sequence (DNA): TGTGCCAGCAGACGGGGATCCCAAGAGACCCAGTACTTC.

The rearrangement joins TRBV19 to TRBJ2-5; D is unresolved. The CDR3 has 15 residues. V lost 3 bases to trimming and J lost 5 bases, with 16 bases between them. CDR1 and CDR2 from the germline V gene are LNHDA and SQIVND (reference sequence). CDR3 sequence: CASSIVPGSGETQYF. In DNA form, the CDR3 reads TGTGCCAGTAGTATTGTACCGGGTAGTGGGGAGACCCAGTACTTC.

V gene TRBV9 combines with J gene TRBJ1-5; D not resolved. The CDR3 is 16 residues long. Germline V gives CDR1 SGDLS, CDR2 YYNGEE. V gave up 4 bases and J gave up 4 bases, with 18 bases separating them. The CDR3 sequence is CASSHREVWRNQPQHF. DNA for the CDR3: TGTGCCAGCAGCCACCGGGAGGTTTGGCGAAATCAGCCCCAGCATTTT.

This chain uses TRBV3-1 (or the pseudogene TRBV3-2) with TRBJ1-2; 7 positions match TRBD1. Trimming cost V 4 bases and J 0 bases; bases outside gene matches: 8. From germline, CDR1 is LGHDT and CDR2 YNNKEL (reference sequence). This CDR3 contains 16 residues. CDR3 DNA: TGTGCCAGCAGCCGAATCGGGACAGAAGCTAACTATGGCTACACCTTC. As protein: CASSRIGTEANYGYTF.

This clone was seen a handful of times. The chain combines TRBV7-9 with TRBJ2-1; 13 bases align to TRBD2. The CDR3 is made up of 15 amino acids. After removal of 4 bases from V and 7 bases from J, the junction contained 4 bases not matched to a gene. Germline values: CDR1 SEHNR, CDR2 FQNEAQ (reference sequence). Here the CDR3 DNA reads TGTGCCAGCAGCTCCGGACTAGCGGGGGCTAATGAGCAGTTCTTC. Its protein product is CASSSGLAGANEQFF.

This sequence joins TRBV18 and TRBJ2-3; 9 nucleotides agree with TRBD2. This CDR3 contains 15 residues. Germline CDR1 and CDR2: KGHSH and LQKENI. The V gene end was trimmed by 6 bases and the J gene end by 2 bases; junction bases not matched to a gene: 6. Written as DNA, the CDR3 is TGTGCCAGCTCTTCTCTAGCGGGACTCACAGATACGCAGTATTTT. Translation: CASSSLAGLTDTQYF. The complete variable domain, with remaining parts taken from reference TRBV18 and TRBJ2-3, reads NAGVMQNPRHLVRRRGQEARLRCSPMKGHSHVYWYRQLPEEGLKFMVYLQKENIIDESGMPKERFSAEFPKEGPSILRIQQVVRGDSAAYFCASSSLAGLTDTQYFGPGTRLTVL.

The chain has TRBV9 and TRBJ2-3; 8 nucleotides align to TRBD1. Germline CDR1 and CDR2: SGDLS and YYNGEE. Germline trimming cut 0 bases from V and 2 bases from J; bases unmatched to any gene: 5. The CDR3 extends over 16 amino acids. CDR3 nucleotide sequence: TGTGCCAGCAGCGTAGGTCAGGGGGCGAACACAGATACGCAGTATTTT. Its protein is CASSVGQGANTDTQYF.

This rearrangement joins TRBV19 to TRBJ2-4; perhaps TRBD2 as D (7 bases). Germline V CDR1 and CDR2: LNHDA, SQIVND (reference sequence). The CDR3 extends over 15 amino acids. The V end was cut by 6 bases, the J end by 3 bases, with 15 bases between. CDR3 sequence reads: CASRIGGAGKNIQYF. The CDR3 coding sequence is TGTGCCAGTAGGATTGGGGGGGCAGGCAAAAACATTCAGTACTTC.